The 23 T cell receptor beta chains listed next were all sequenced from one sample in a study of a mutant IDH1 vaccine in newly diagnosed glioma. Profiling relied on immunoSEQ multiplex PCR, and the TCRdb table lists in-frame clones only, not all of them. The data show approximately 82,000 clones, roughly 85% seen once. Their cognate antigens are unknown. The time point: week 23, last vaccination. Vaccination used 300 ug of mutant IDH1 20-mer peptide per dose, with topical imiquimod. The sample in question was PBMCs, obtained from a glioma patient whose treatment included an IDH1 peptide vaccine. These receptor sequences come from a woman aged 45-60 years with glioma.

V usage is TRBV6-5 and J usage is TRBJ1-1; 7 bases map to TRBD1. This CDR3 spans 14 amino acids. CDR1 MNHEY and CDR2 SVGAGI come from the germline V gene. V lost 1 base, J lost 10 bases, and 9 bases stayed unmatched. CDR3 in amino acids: CASSYFSRGRLAFF. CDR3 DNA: TGTGCCAGCAGTTACTTCTCGAGGGGGCGGTTAGCTTTCTTT.

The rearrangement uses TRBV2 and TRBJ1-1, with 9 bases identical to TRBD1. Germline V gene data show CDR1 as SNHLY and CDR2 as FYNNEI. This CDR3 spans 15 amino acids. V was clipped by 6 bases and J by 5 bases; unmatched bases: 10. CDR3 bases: TGTGCCAGCAGACTCGAACAGGGGGCATGGACTGAAGCTTTCTTT. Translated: CASRLEQGAWTEAFF.

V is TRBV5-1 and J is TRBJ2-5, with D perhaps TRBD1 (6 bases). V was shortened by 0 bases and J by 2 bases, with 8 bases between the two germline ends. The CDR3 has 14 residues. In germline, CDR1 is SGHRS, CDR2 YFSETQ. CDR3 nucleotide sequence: TGCGCCAGCAGCTTGGCCAGGGGACAAGAGACCCAGTACTTC. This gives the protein CASSLARGQETQYF.

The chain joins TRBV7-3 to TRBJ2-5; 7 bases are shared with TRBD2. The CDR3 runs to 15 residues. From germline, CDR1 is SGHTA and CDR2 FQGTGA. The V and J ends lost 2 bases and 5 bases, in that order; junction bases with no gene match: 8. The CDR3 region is CASSLVGGRGETQYF. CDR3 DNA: TGTGCCAGCAGCTTAGTGGGAGGGCGGGGCGAGACCCAGTACTTC.

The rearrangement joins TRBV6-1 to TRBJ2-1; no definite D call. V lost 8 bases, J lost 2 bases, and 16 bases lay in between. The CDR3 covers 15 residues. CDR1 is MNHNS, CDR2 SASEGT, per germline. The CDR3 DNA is TGTGCCAGCCGCAAGGGCGGAAGTACCTACAATGAGCAGTTCTTC. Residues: CASRKGGSTYNEQFF.

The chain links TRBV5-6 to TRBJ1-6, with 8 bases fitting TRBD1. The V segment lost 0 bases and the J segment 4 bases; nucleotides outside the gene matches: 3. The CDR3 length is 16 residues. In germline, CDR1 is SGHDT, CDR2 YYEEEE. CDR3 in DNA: TGTGCCAGCAGCTTGGGAGGACAGGGTTATAATTCACCCCTCCACTTT. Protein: CASSLGGQGYNSPLHF. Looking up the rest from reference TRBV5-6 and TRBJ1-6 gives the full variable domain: DAGVTQSPTHLIKTRGQQVTLRCSPKSGHDTVSWYQQALGQGPQFIFQYYEEEERQRGNFPDRFSGHQFPNYSSELNVNALLLGDSALYLCASSLGGQGYNSPLHFGNGTRLTVT.

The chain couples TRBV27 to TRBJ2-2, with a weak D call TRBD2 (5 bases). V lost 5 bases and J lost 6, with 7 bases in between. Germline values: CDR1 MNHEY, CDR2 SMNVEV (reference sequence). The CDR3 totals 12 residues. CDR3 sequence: CASSISAGELFF. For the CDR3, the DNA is TGTGCCAGCAGTATTAGCGCCGGGGAGCTGTTTTTT.

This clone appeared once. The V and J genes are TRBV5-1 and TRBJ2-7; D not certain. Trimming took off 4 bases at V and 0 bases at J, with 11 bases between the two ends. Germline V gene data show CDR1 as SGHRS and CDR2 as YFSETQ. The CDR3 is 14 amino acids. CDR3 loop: CASSLGRTSYEQYF. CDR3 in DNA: TGCGCCAGCAGCCTTGGACGGACCTCCTACGAGCAGTACTTC. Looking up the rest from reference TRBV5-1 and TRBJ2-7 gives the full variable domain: KAGVTQTPRYLIKTRGQQVTLSCSPISGHRSVSWYQQTPGQGLQFLFEYFSETQRNKGNFPGRFSGRQFSNSRSEMNVSTLELGDSALYLCASSLGRTSYEQYFGPGTRLTVT.

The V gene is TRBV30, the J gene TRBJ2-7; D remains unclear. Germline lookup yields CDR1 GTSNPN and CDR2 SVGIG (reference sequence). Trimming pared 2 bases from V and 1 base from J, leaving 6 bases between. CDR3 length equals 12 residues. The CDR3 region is CAWSKKSYEQYF. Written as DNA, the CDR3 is TGTGCCTGGAGTAAGAAGTCCTACGAGCAGTACTTC.

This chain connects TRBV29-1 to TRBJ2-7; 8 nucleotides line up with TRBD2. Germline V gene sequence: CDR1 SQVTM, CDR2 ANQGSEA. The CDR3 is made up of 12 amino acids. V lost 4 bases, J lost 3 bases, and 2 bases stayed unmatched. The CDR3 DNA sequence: TGCAGCGTTGTCGGGAGGGACTACGAGCAGTACTTC. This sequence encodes CSVVGRDYEQYF.

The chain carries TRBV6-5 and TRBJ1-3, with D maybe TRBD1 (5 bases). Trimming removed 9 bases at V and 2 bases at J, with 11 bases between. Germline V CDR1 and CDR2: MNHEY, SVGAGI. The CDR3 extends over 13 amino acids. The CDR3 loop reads CASLGPTGNTIYF. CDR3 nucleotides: TGTGCCAGTCTGGGGCCAACTGGAAACACCATATATTTT.

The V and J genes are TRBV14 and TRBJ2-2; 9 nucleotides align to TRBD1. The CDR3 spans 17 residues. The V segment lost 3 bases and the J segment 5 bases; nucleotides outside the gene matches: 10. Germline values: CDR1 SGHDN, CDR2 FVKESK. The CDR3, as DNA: TGTGCCAGCAGCCATTGGCCGGGACAGGGTCGGACCGGGGAGCTGTTTTTT. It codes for CASSHWPGQGRTGELFF.

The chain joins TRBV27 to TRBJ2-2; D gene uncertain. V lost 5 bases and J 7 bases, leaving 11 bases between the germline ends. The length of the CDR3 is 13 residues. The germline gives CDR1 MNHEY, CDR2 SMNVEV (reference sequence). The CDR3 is CASSLLRGGELFF. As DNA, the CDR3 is TGTGCCAGCAGTCTCCTGCGTGGCGGGGAGCTGTTTTTT.

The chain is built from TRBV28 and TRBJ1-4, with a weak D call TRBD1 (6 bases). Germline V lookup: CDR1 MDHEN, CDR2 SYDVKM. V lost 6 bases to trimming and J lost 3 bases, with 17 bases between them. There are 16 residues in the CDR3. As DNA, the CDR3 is TGTGCCAGCAGCCCTAGAGCCGGGACACCTAATGAAAAACTGTTTTTT. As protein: CASSPRAGTPNEKLFF.

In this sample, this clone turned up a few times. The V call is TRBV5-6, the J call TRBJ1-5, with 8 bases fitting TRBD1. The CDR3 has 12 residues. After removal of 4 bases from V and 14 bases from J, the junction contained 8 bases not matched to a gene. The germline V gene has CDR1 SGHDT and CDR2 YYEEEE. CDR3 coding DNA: TGTGCCAGCAGCAGAAACAGGGGGATAGAGCATTTT. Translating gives CASSRNRGIEHF.

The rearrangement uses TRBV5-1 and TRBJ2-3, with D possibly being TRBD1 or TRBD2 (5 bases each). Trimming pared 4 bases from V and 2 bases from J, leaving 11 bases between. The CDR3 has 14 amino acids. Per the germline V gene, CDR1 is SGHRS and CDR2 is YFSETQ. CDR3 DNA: TGCGCCAGCAGCCCGGGACCACACACAGATACGCAGTATTTT. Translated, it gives CASSPGPHTDTQYF.

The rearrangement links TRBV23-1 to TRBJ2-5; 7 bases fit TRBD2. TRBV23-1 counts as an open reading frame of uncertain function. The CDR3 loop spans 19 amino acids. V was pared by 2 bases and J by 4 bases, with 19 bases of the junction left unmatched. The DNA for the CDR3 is TGCGCCAGCAGTCAAACCGAAGGGCGCGGGAGATTTATCGTAGAGACCCAGTACTTC. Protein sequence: CASSQTEGRGRFIVETQYF.

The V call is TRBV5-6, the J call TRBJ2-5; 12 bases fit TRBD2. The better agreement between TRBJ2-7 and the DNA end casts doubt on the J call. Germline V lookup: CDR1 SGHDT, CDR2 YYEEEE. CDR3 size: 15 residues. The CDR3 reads CASSPPSGRAYEQYF. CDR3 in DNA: TGTGCCAGCAGCCCACCTAGCGGGAGGGCCTACGAGCAGTACTTC.

The CDR3 here is CASSLFRGRTNEKLFF. The DNA of the CDR3 is TGTGCCAGCAGTTTATTTAGGGGCAGGACTAATGAAAAACTGTTTTTT. The chain links TRBV27 to TRBJ1-4, with D perhaps matching TRBD1 (5 bases). The CDR3 totals 16 residues. Germline V gene data show CDR1 as MNHEY and CDR2 as SMNVEV (reference sequence). V lost 1 base and J lost 2, with 11 bases in between.

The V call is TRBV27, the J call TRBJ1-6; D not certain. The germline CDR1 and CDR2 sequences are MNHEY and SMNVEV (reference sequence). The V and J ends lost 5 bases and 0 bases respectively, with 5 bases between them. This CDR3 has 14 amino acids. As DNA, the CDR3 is TGTGCCAGCAGTCGGAACTCCTATAATTCACCCCTCCACTTT. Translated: CASSRNSYNSPLHF.

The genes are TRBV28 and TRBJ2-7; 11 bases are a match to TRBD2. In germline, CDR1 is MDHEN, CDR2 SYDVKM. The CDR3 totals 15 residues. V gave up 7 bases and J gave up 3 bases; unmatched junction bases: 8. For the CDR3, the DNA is TGTGCCAGCACCTCGGGGACTAGCGGAGTCTACGAGCAGTACTTC. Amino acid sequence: CASTSGTSGVYEQYF.

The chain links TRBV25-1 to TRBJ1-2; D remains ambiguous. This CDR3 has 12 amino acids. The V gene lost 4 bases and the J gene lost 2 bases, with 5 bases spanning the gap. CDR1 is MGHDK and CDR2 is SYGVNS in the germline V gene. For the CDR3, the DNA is TGTGCCAGCAGTGGGGGAAACTATGGCTACACCTTC. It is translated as CASSGGNYGYTF.

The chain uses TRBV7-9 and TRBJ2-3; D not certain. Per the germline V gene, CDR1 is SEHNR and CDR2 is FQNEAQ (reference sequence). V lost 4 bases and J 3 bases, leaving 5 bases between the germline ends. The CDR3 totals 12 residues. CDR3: CASSSTTDTQYF. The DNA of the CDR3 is TGTGCCAGCAGCTCGACGACAGATACGCAGTATTTT.